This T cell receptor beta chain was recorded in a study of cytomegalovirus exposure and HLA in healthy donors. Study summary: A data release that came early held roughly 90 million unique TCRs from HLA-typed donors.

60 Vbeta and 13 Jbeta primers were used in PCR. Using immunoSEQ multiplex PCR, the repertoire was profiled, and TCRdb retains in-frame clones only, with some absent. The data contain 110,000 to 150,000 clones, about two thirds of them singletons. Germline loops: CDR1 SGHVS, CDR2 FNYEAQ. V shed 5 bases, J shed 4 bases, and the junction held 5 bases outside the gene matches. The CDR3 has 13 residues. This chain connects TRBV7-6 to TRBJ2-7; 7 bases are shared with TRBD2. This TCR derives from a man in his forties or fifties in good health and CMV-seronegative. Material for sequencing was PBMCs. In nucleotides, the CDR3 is TGTGCCAGCAGCGACAGCGGGGTTTACGAGCAGTACTTC. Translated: CASSDSGVYEQYF.